This record concerns one TCR beta chain sequence. What it recognizes is unknown. This specimen belongs to a study of beta chain features in type 1 diabetes. Overall study findings and caveats: In all four CD4+ subsets, TCRB CDR3 length was significantly, moderately reduced in type 1 diabetes.

Expressed TCRB transcripts were sequenced because the entire RNA isolate underwent reverse transcription. Profiling relied on immunoSEQ multiplex PCR, and the TCRdb table lists in-frame clones only, not all of them. This sample yields over 200,000 clones, of which approximately 10% are seen a single time; approximately 0.017% belongs to the top ten. V gave up 5 bases and J gave up 5 bases, with 6 bases separating them. The V gene's germline CDR1 is SEHNR and CDR2 FQNEAQ (reference sequence). The CDR3 has 11 residues. This receptor was obtained from a man aged 30 to 45 with type 1 diabetes. The V call is TRBV7-9, the J call TRBJ1-1; no definite D call. The sample consisted of naive CD4+ T cells from blood. The CDR3 nucleotides read TGTGCCAGCAGCCAGATGACTGAAGCTTTCTTT. Its translation: CASSQMTEAFF.